The 21 T cell receptor beta chains in this list originate from one sample, sequenced in a study of T cell repertoires in cytomegalovirus infection. Their cognate antigens are unknown. TCRdb fed the reads into MiXCR, producing one record per CDR3 protein. The profile shows hundreds of thousands of distinct CDR3 sequences, around 32% of them singletons. The sequencing here drew on cultured CD8+ T cells from PBMCs, taken from culture after CMV antigen stimulation. The receptors originated from a human donor in good health (CMV status not recorded). Some clones in this sample may be carry-over from other donors' samples.

The CDR3 is CASSRLAWDEQFF. The CDR3 DNA reads as TGTGCCAGTAGTCGCCTAGCGTGGGATGAGCAGTTCTTC. The rearrangement uses TRBV19 and TRBJ2-1, with TRBD2 as a possible D gene (6 bases). V lost 5 bases to trimming and J lost 8 bases, with 13 bases between them. The germline V gene encodes CDR1 LNHDA and CDR2 SQIVND (reference sequence). This CDR3 has 13 residues.

This sequence joins TRBV15 and TRBJ1-4; maybe TRBD1 (6 bases). V lost 0 bases to trimming and J lost 6 bases, with 11 bases between them. The CDR3 has 15 residues. From germline, CDR1 is LNHNV and CDR2 YYDKDF (reference sequence). CDR3 residues: CATSRDRTVYEKLFF. Written as DNA, the CDR3 is TGTGCCACCAGCAGAGATCGGACAGTCTATGAAAAACTGTTTTTT. Full variable domain (remainder filled in from reference TRBV15 and TRBJ1-4): DAMVIQNPRYQVTQFGKPVTLSCSQTLNHNVMYWYQQKSSQAPKLLFHYYDKDFNNEADTPDNFQSRRPNTSFCFLDIRSPGLGDTAMYLCATSRDRTVYEKLFFGSGTQLSVL.

Notes on this clonotype: Being one base from a much bigger clone, this may be a read error. This chain connects TRBV7-9 to TRBJ2-3, with D tentatively TRBD2 (7 bases). The CDR3 runs 15 residues. Germline loops: CDR1 SEHNR, CDR2 FQNEAQ (reference sequence). Trimming took off 3 bases at V and 4 bases at J, with 14 bases between the two ends. CDR3 sequence reads: CASSLGGGPADTQYF. The CDR3 coding sequence is TGTGCCAGCAGCTTGGGGGGGGGGCCAGCAGATACGCAGTATTTT.

The chain is built from TRBV28 and TRBJ1-1; weak D call: TRBD1 (5 bases). V dropped 5 bases and J dropped 0 bases, with 13 bases sitting between them. The CDR3 sequence is 15 residues long. CDR1 is MDHEN and CDR2 is SYDVKM in the germline V gene. CDR3 coding DNA: TGTGCCAGCAGTCCCCAACAGGTCGTGAACACTGAAGCTTTCTTT. This codes for CASSPQQVVNTEAFF. Filled out from reference TRBV28 and TRBJ1-1, the complete variable domain reads DVKVTQSSRYLVKRTGEKVFLECVQDMDHENMFWYRQDPGLGLRLIYFSYDVKMKEKGDIPEGYSVSREKKERFSLILESASTNQTSMYLCASSPQQVVNTEAFFGQGTRLTVV.

Many counts were recorded for this clonotype. A much larger clonotype is one base distant, so this may be a read error. The rearrangement uses TRBV6-2 or TRBV6-3 and TRBJ1-6; the D gene is possibly TRBD1 (6 bases). CDR3 length: 13 amino acids. V lost 5 bases to trimming and J lost 7 bases, with 9 bases between them. Per the germline V gene, CDR1 is MNHEY and CDR2 is SVGEGT. The CDR3 sequence: CASSPGGNSPLHF. The CDR3 region has the DNA TGTGCCAGCAGTCCGGGGGGCAATTCACCCCTCCACTTT.

The table lists this clonotype with a few counts. The V gene is TRBV7-6, the J gene TRBJ2-1; 8 bases match TRBD1. With 3 bases clipped from V and 7 bases from J, the junction kept 14 bases outside the gene matches. CDR1 is SGHVS, CDR2 FNYEAQ, per germline. The CDR3 is 17 amino acids. CDR3 protein: CASSFRGTGGTLNEQFF. The CDR3 DNA reads TGTGCCAGCAGCTTTCGGGGCACAGGGGGGACATTAAATGAGCAGTTCTTC.

For this clonotype: Mismatch with germline at one junction end may stem from a read error. V gene TRBV6-8 combines with J gene TRBJ2-2; D tentatively reads TRBD1 or TRBD2 (5 bases each). Germline CDR1 and CDR2: MNHGY and SAAAGT. CDR3 size: 14 residues. The CDR3 loop reads CASSYSSGAGELLF. DNA of the CDR3: TGTGCCAGCAGTTACTCGAGTGGGGCCGGGGAGCTGCTTTTT.

The chain links TRBV10-2 to TRBJ2-2; 13 bases are a match to TRBD2. V shed 9 bases, J shed 1 base, and the junction held 5 bases outside the gene matches. The CDR3 loop spans 16 amino acids. The germline V gene encodes CDR1 WSHSY and CDR2 SAAADI. The CDR3 spells CARSTSGGRNTGELFF. The CDR3 DNA sequence: TGCGCCAGATCGACTAGCGGGGGGCGGAACACCGGGGAGCTGTTTTTT.

The sample holds a few counts of this clonotype. CDR3 coding DNA: TGTGCCAGCAGCCCACAGGGCGTCGGCAATCAGCCCCAGCATTTT. The encoded protein is CASSPQGVGNQPQHF. The chain carries TRBV28 and TRBJ1-5; maybe TRBD1 (6 bases). The V and J ends lost 6 bases and 2 bases respectively, with 14 bases between them. The CDR3 consists of 15 residues. The germline V gene has CDR1 MDHEN and CDR2 SYDVKM.

CDR3 sequence reads: CASSEYRDSYNEQFF. In DNA, the CDR3 is TGTGCCAGCAGTGAATACAGGGACTCCTACAATGAGCAGTTCTTC. The rearrangement joins TRBV25-1 to TRBJ2-1, with D maybe TRBD1 (5 bases). The germline gives CDR1 MGHDK, CDR2 SYGVNS. Trimming left V 0 bases short and J 0 bases short, with 6 bases between. The CDR3 contains 15 residues.

A note on this clonotype: A read error may explain this, as a much larger clone is one base away. V is TRBV5-4 and J is TRBJ1-1; possible D gene TRBD1, 6 bases. CDR1 and CDR2 from the germline V gene are SGHNT and YYREEE (reference sequence). CDR3 size: 18 residues. Trimming removed 0 bases at V and 0 bases at J, with 18 bases between. The CDR3 DNA reads TGTGCCAGCAGCTTGGACCGGGACACGCCGTATGTGAACACTGAAGCTTTCTTT. Amino acid sequence: CASSLDRDTPYVNTEAFF.

Concerning this clonotype: At one end, the junction sequence differs from germline, possibly due to a read error. The chain uses TRBV6-6 and TRBJ2-4; tentatively, D is TRBD1 (6 bases). Germline CDR1 MNHNY, CDR2 SVGAGI (reference sequence). This CDR3 has 14 residues. The CDR3 sequence: CASSYGGDKDIQYF. In DNA, the CDR3 is TGTGCCAGCAGTTACGGGGGCGACAAAGACATTCAGTACTTC.

The chain joins TRBV27 to TRBJ1-2, with 7 bases identical to TRBD1. Looked up from germline, CDR1 is MNHEY and CDR2 is SMNVEV (reference sequence). The length of the CDR3 is 16 residues. With 2 bases clipped from V and 6 bases from J, the junction kept 12 bases outside the gene matches. The CDR3 reads CASSLSTLATGDGYTF. The CDR3 DNA follows: TGTGCCAGCAGTTTAAGCACCCTGGCTACAGGGGATGGCTACACCTTC.

This clonotype was picked up a small number of times. The chain is built from TRBV7-9 and TRBJ2-3; 9 nucleotides align to TRBD1. Per germline, CDR1 SEHNR and CDR2 FQNEAQ (reference sequence). The CDR3 runs 15 residues. Trimming cost V 5 bases and J 6 bases; bases outside gene matches: 9. In DNA form, the CDR3 reads TGTGCCAGCAGCCTTACAGGGGGCGCAGAGGATACGCAGTATTTT. Translating it yields CASSLTGGAEDTQYF.

The chain employs TRBV5-8 and TRBJ2-2; no clear D. The CDR3 runs 15 residues. Germline V gives CDR1 SGHTS, CDR2 YDEGEE. Trimming took off 0 bases at V and 0 bases at J, with 6 bases between the two ends. This chain's CDR3 is CASSLGRSNTGELFF. The DNA for the CDR3 is TGTGCCAGCAGCTTGGGTAGATCGAACACCGGGGAGCTGTTTTTT.

A few counts support this clonotype. This chain uses TRBV6-2 or TRBV6-3 with TRBJ1-1, with D possibly matching TRBD1 (6 bases). CDR1 and CDR2 from the germline V gene are MNHEY and SVGEGT. This CDR3 comprises 13 residues. Trimming stripped 5 bases from V and 8 bases from J, with 15 bases between. As DNA, the CDR3 is TGTGCCAGCAGTCGCAGGGACATCGAGGAAGCTTTCTTT. The encoded protein is CASSRRDIEEAFF.

Many counts were recorded for this clonotype. This sequence joins TRBV7-2 and TRBJ1-5, with 9 bases fitting TRBD1. This CDR3 is built from 15 residues. V shed 4 bases, J shed 7 bases, and the junction held 8 bases outside the gene matches. Germline-derived CDR1 and CDR2 are SGHTA and FQGNSA. The CDR3 here is CASSWTGEVGQPQHF. CDR3 nucleotides: TGTGCCAGCAGCTGGACAGGGGAGGTAGGGCAGCCCCAGCATTTT. The entire variable domain, with the rest obtained from reference TRBV7-2 and TRBJ1-5, is as follows: GAGVSQSPSNKVTEKGKDVELRCDPISGHTALYWYRQSLGQGLEFLIYFQGNSAPDKSGLPSDRFSAERTGGSVSTLTIQRTQQEDSAVYLCASSWTGEVGQPQHFGDGTRLSIL.

In this sample, this clonotype turned up a few times. The rearrangement links TRBV6-2 or TRBV6-3 to TRBJ2-5; perhaps TRBD1 as D (6 bases). The CDR3 has 15 amino acids. CDR1 is MNHEY and CDR2 is SVGEGT in the germline V gene. V lost 3 bases, J lost 4 bases, and 15 bases lay in between. For the CDR3, the DNA is TGTGCCAGCAGTTATAGGTCCGGCAGGGGAGAGACCCAGTACTTC. As protein: CASSYRSGRGETQYF.

The rearrangement joins TRBV7-9 to TRBJ1-1; maybe TRBD1 (6 bases). Germline CDR1 SEHNR, CDR2 FQNEAQ (reference sequence). CDR3 size: 15 residues. V was shortened by 5 bases and J by 6 bases, with 19 bases between the two germline ends. CDR3 residues: CASSGGGGKGSEAFF. CDR3 DNA sequence: TGTGCCAGCAGCGGGGGAGGGGGGAAGGGCTCTGAAGCTTTCTTT.

The chain recombines TRBV11-2 with TRBJ1-4; unclear D gene. Germline CDR1 and CDR2: SGHAT and FQNNGV. Trimming shortened V by 5 bases and J by 0 bases, and 16 bases separated the two germline ends. The CDR3 sequence is 17 residues long. The DNA for the CDR3 is TGTGCCAGCAGCAATCAAGACCTGTGGGCAACTAATGAAAAACTGTTTTTT. This codes for CASSNQDLWATNEKLFF.

This clonotype was seen repeatedly, ten times or more. The gene calls are TRBV7-8 and TRBJ2-4; D is tentatively TRBD1 or TRBD2 (5 bases each). Trimming took off 5 bases at V and 5 bases at J, with 13 bases between the two ends. This CDR3 comprises 14 residues. CDR1 is SGHVS, CDR2 FQNEAQ, per germline. CDR3 in DNA: TGTGCCAGCAGCCTCAGACTGGGACAAAACATTCAGTACTTC. Amino acids: CASSLRLGQNIQYF. Full variable domain (outside the CDR3, taken from reference TRBV7-8 and TRBJ2-4): GAGVSQSPRYKVAKRGQDVALRCDPISGHVSLFWYQQALGQGPEFLTYFQNEAQLDKSGLPSDRFFAERPEGSVSTLKIQRTQQEDSAVYLCASSLRLGQNIQYFGAGTRLSVL.